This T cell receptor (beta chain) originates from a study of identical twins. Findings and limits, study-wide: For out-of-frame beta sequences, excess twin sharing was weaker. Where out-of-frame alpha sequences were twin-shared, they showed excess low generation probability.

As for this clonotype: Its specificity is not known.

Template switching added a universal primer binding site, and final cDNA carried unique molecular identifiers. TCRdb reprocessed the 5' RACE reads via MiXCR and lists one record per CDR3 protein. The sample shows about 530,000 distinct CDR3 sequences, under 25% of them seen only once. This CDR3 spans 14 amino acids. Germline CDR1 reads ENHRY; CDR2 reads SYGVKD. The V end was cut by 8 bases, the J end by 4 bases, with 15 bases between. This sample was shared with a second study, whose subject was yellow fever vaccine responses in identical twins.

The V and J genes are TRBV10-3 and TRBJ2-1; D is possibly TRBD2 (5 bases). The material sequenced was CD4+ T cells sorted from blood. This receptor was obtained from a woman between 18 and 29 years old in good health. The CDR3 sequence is CAIGPSSGYNEQFF. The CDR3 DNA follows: TGTGCCATCGGGCCTAGCTCGGGTTACAATGAGCAGTTCTTC.